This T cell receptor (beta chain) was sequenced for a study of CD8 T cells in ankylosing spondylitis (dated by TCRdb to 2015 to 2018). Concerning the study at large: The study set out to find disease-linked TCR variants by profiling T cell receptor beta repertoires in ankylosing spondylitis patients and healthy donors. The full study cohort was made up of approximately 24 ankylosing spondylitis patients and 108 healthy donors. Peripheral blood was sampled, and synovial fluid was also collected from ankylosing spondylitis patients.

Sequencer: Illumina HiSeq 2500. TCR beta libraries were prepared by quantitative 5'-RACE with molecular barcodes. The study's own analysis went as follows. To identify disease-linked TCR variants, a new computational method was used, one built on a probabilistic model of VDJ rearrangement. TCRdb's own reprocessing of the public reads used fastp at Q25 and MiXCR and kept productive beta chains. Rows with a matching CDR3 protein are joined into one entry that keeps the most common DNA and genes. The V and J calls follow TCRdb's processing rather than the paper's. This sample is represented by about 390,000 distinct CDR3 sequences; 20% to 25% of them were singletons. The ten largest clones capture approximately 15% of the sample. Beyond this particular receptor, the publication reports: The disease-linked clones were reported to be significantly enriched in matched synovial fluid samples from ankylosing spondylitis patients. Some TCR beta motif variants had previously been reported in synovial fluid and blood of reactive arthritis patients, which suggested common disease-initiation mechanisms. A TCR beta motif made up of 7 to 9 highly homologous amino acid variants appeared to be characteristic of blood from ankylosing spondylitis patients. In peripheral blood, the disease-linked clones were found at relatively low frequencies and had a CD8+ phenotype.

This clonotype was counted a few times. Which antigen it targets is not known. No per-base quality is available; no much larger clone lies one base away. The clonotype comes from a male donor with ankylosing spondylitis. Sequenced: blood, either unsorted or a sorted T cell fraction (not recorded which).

CDR3 protein: CSGTGGYQETQYF. The bases are TGCAGTGGAACGGGCGGGTATCAAGAGACCCAGTACTTC. The rearranged chain carries TRBV20-1 and TRBJ2-5; TRBD2 is perhaps the D gene, given 5 matching bases. V and J are truncated by 7 bases and 2 bases respectively, leaving an intervening sequence of 14 bases. Including the terminal cysteine and phenylalanine, the CDR3 comprises 13 residues. Only CDR3 DNA is held: 39 bases, read in frame from base 1. Per the germline V gene (reference sequence), DFQATT is the CDR1 and SNEGSKA is the CDR2.